The 30 T cell receptor beta chains below come from one sample, sequenced in a study of regulatory T cells in long-lasting Graves disease. Arm-PCR of CDR3 regions and iRepertoire HTBI primers were the basis on which TCR beta libraries were built. From the multiplex PCR reads, TCRdb called clonotypes with MiXCR, one entry per CDR3 protein. The sample lists 350,000 to 550,000 distinct CDR3 sequences; 15% to 20% were seen once. Time point indicated: newly diagnosed GD, antithyroid drugs for less than 3 months. With RNA extracted from PBMCs as input, the TCR library was made. The data also belong to a second study, concerning T cells in Graves' hyperthyroidism and ophthalmopathy.

The material sequenced was peripheral blood mononuclear cells (PBMCs), taken at new diagnosis, from a patient treated with antithyroid drugs. These receptors came from a woman aged 18-30 years with Graves disease.

This clonotype was counted only a few times. The chain has TRBV12-3 or TRBV12-4 and TRBJ2-2; 12 bases line up with TRBD2. CDR3 length: 16 amino acids. The V and J ends lost 7 bases and 6 bases, in that order; junction bases with no gene match: 9. The CDR3 DNA reads as TGTGCCAGCACCCTAGCGGGAGGGCCGAAGTCCGGGGAGCTGTTTTTT. This translates into CASTLAGGPKSGELFF.

The chain couples TRBV5-1 to TRBJ2-7; 12 positions agree with TRBD1. Germline trimming cut 1 base from V and 6 bases from J; bases unmatched to any gene: 14. Germline CDR1 SGHRS, CDR2 YFSETQ. This CDR3 contains 18 residues. The CDR3: CASSLKGSGGTGGLEQYF. CDR3 DNA: TGCGCCAGCAGCTTGAAAGGCTCGGGAGGGACAGGGGGCCTCGAGCAGTACTTC.

This clonotype was counted many times. This chain uses TRBV7-9 with TRBJ1-1; tentatively, D is TRBD1 (5 bases). This CDR3 contains 13 residues. Deletions cut 6 bases from V and 11 bases from J, with 19 bases between. Germline V gene data show CDR1 as SEHNR and CDR2 as FQNEAQ (reference sequence). CDR3 sequence (DNA): TGTGCCAGCAGTGGAGAGGGACTGCGAGGGGCTTTCTTT. Protein product: CASSGEGLRGAFF.

V usage is TRBV11-3 and J usage is TRBJ2-7; weak D call: TRBD2 (6 bases). Trimming stripped 0 bases from V and 4 bases from J, with 16 bases between. This CDR3 contains 16 residues. Per germline, CDR1 SGHNT and CDR2 YENEEA. CDR3 nucleotides: TGTGCCAGCAGCTTAGATTTGGACGGGAGAGGGTACGAGCAGTACTTC. It translates to CASSLDLDGRGYEQYF. Using reference TRBV11-3 and TRBJ2-7 for the parts outside the CDR3, the full variable domain is EAGVVQSPRYKIIEKKQPVAFWCNPISGHNTLYWYLQNLGQGPELLIRYENEEAVDDSQLPKDRFSAERLKGVDSTLKIQPAELGDSAVYLCASSLDLDGRGYEQYFGPGTRLTVT.

CDR3 nucleotide sequence: TGTGCCAGCAGTTTTGGACTAGCGGCCACCGTTACATATACGCAGTATTTT. It codes for CASSFGLAATVTYTQYF. The rearrangement links TRBV12-3 or TRBV12-4 to TRBJ2-3, with 10 bases identical to TRBD2. The CDR3 has 17 residues. V gave up 3 bases and J gave up 7 bases; unmatched junction bases: 13.

This clonotype was seen more than once but under ten times. The chain is built from TRBV5-1 and TRBJ2-7; 10 positions match TRBD1. CDR1 and CDR2 from the germline V gene are SGHRS and YFSETQ. The CDR3 extends over 15 amino acids. With V trimmed by 7 bases and J by 5 bases, 12 bases remained unmatched. The chain's CDR3 is CASSLIRDRGHEQYF. CDR3 DNA sequence: TGCGCCAGCTCTTTAATCCGGGACAGGGGCCACGAGCAGTACTTC.

The V and J genes are TRBV7-2 and TRBJ1-2; 9 nucleotides line up with TRBD1. CDR1 is SGHTA, CDR2 FQGNSA, per germline. This CDR3 is 13 amino acids long. Losses at the gene ends were 3 bases for V and 6 bases for J; bases not matched to a gene: 2. CDR3: CASSLRTGDGYTF. CDR3 DNA sequence: TGTGCCAGCAGCTTGCGGACAGGGGATGGCTACACCTTC.

This clonotype has at least ten counts. This chain joins TRBV6-1 and TRBJ1-5; D uncertain. The V end was cut by 1 base, the J end by 0 bases, with 7 bases between. CDR1 MNHNS and CDR2 SASEGT come from the germline V gene. This CDR3 has 15 amino acids. Here the CDR3 DNA reads TGTGCCAGCAGTGAAGGTTCAGCTAGCAATCAGCCCCAGCATTTT. Its protein is CASSEGSASNQPQHF.

This clonotype was seen ten or more times. The gene calls are TRBV15 and TRBJ1-2; 8 nucleotides agree with TRBD1. Germline values: CDR1 LNHNV, CDR2 YYDKDF (reference sequence). The CDR3 length is 15 residues. Trimming took 3 bases from V and 7 from J; bases not matched to a gene: 10. The CDR3 spells CATSSPPTGDIGYTF. Written as DNA, the CDR3 is TGTGCCACCAGCAGCCCACCGACAGGGGATATTGGCTACACCTTC.

This clonotype was recorded many times. The rearrangement links TRBV28 to TRBJ2-3, with D possibly TRBD2 on 6 matching bases. The CDR3 loop spans 16 amino acids. The V gene lost 5 bases and the J gene lost 5 bases, with 20 bases spanning the gap. The V gene's germline CDR1 is MDHEN and CDR2 SYDVKM. The CDR3 spells CASSGGGPGFIDTQYF. The CDR3 nucleotides are TGTGCCAGCAGTGGTGGAGGGCCTGGGTTCATAGATACGCAGTATTTT.

The chain links TRBV28 to TRBJ1-5; tentatively, D is TRBD1 (5 bases). CDR1 and CDR2 (germline): MDHEN, SYDVKM. The CDR3 covers 13 residues. Between the trimmed V and J ends, which lost 3 bases and 9 bases, there was a span of 12 bases. The CDR3 coding sequence is TGTGCCAGCAGTTTTGACAGAGGCCGGCCCCAGCATTTT. The encoded protein is CASSFDRGRPQHF.

The V call is TRBV6-1, the J call TRBJ2-2, with D perhaps TRBD1 or TRBD2 (6 bases each). Trimming took 7 bases from V and 3 from J, leaving 12 bases between them. The CDR3 is 14 amino acids. Germline-derived CDR1 and CDR2 are MNHNS and SASEGT. The CDR3 protein is CASKGGVDTGELFF. For the CDR3, the DNA is TGTGCCAGCAAGGGGGGAGTAGACACCGGGGAGCTGTTTTTT.

This clonotype was picked up many times. This chain links TRBV2 with TRBJ2-5, with D perhaps matching TRBD1 or TRBD2 (5 bases each). The germline V gene encodes CDR1 SNHLY and CDR2 FYNNEI. This CDR3 contains 13 residues. Trimming took 4 bases from V and 5 from J, leaving 11 bases between them. The CDR3 sequence is CASSVRGEETQYF. The CDR3 nucleotides are TGTGCCAGCAGTGTAAGAGGGGAGGAGACCCAGTACTTC. Drawing the rest from reference TRBV2 and TRBJ2-5, the complete variable domain is EPEVTQTPSHQVTQMGQEVILRCVPISNHLYFYWYRQILGQKVEFLVSFYNNEISEKSEIFDDQFSVERPDGSNFTLKIRSTKLEDSAMYFCASSVRGEETQYFGPGTRLLVL.

The V gene is TRBV6-1, the J gene TRBJ2-2; 8 nucleotides agree with TRBD1. CDR3 size: 16 residues. Germline CDR1 MNHNS, CDR2 SASEGT. V lost 4 bases and J lost 0; bases outside the gene matches: 4. In DNA form, the CDR3 reads TGTGCCAGCAGTGGGAACAGGGGGACGAACACCGGGGAGCTGTTTTTT. Its translation is CASSGNRGTNTGELFF.

This clonotype was recorded at least ten times. The rearrangement uses TRBV12-3 or TRBV12-4 and TRBJ1-2, with 7 bases aligning to TRBD1. The CDR3 is 14 residues long. V lost 5 bases to trimming and J lost 7 bases; unmatched junction nucleotides: 10. The CDR3 protein is CASSRTGSQAGYTF. For the CDR3, the DNA is TGTGCCAGCAGTAGGACAGGCTCGCAGGCTGGCTACACCTTC.

This clonotype was seen at least ten times. The chain carries TRBV12-3 or TRBV12-4 and TRBJ2-3; 13 bases match TRBD2. The CDR3 has 17 residues. The trim removed 4 bases at V and 4 bases at J, leaving 8 bases unmatched. The CDR3 loop is CASSYPLTSGRSDTQYF. The CDR3 DNA follows: TGTGCCAGCAGTTACCCTCTGACTAGCGGGAGGTCAGATACGCAGTATTTT.

This sequence joins TRBV5-4 and TRBJ2-2; TRBD2 matches at 7 bases. Germline-derived CDR1 and CDR2 are SGHNT and YYREEE (reference sequence). The CDR3 runs 15 residues. Unmatched junction bases numbered 9, after V lost 5 bases and J lost 5 bases. For the CDR3, the DNA is TGTGCCAGCAGTTACAGGACTAGTCAGACCGGGGAGCTGTTTTTT. Protein sequence: CASSYRTSQTGELFF.

In this sample, this clonotype turned up many times. The chain carries TRBV12-3 or TRBV12-4 and TRBJ2-1; a possible D gene is TRBD2 (5 bases). The length of the CDR3 is 17 residues. V was shortened by 8 bases and J by 7 bases, with 27 bases between the two germline ends. CDR3 protein: CASLPAPGGSGYNEQFF. In nucleotides, the CDR3 is TGTGCCAGCCTACCTGCGCCGGGTGGGAGTGGGTATAATGAGCAGTTCTTC.

This clonotype came up many times. V and J are TRBV2 and TRBJ1-2; D gene unclear. Trimming removed 5 bases from V and 4 bases from J, with 8 bases in between. Germline-derived CDR1 and CDR2 are SNHLY and FYNNEI. The CDR3 runs to 12 residues. The CDR3 is CASSREGYGYTF. DNA of the CDR3: TGTGCCAGCAGTCGAGAGGGCTATGGCTACACCTTC.

This clonotype has ten or more counts. The chain has TRBV12-3 or TRBV12-4 and TRBJ2-1; 14 bases agree with TRBD2. With 6 bases clipped from V and 6 bases from J, the junction kept 10 bases outside the gene matches. CDR3 length equals 17 residues. CDR3 loop: CASRDPGLAGAPNEQFF. The CDR3 DNA sequence: TGTGCCAGCAGGGACCCGGGACTAGCGGGAGCCCCCAATGAGCAGTTCTTC.

This clonotype showed up just a few times. V is TRBV9 and J is TRBJ2-3, with D unresolved. V lost 0 bases and J lost 6, with 5 bases in between. From germline, CDR1 is SGDLS and CDR2 YYNGEE. The CDR3 runs to 12 residues. The CDR3 DNA reads TGTGCCAGCAGCGTAGGACCCGATACGCAGTATTTT. Translation: CASSVGPDTQYF.

As concerns this clonotype: Germline is not matched at one junction end, which may reflect a read error. This chain links TRBV24-1 with TRBJ2-1; D unresolved. Germline CDR1 and CDR2: KGHDR and SFDVKD. The CDR3 runs to 11 residues. The CDR3: CVTSGVDEQFF. As DNA, the CDR3 is TGTGTCACCAGTGGAGTTGATGAGCAGTTCTTC.

This clonotype was found many times. The chain couples TRBV2 to TRBJ2-7; 10 bases map to TRBD1. This CDR3 contains 16 residues. The V segment lost 5 bases and the J segment 1 base; nucleotides outside the gene matches: 8. CDR1 SNHLY and CDR2 FYNNEI come from the germline V gene. The CDR3: CASSWDRGQHSYEQYF. DNA of the CDR3: TGTGCCAGCAGTTGGGACAGGGGACAACATTCCTACGAGCAGTACTTC.

This clonotype was detected a few times. V usage is TRBV28 and J usage is TRBJ1-1; possible D gene TRBD1, 6 bases. This CDR3 comprises 14 residues. Germline V CDR1 and CDR2: MDHEN, SYDVKM. V was clipped by 7 bases and J by 7 bases, with 19 bases between them. CDR3 coding DNA: TGTGCCAGCAAAACGCGACCGACAGGACTTGAAGCTTTCTTT. Translation: CASKTRPTGLEAFF.

This clonotype occurred many times. The gene calls are TRBV11-3 and TRBJ2-3; D might be TRBD2 (5 bases). Per the germline V gene, CDR1 is SGHNT and CDR2 is YENEEA. This CDR3 has 16 residues. The V end lost 3 bases, the J end lost 3 bases, and 16 bases lay between the germline ends. The CDR3 reads CASSFSVHGRTDTQYF. The CDR3 nucleotides are TGTGCCAGCAGCTTTAGCGTACACGGTAGGACAGATACGCAGTATTTT.

This clonotype was counted ten times or more. The J gene is TRBJ1-5, the V gene TRBV7-3, with 8 nucleotides matching TRBD1. The V segment lost 5 bases and the J segment 5 bases; nucleotides outside the gene matches: 8. From germline, CDR1 is SGHTA and CDR2 FQGTGA. This CDR3 is built from 15 residues. The CDR3 coding sequence is TGTGCCAGCAGCCCCATTCGGACAGGGTATCAGCCCCAGCATTTT. Its protein is CASSPIRTGYQPQHF. The full variable domain, with the rest looked up from reference TRBV7-3 and TRBJ1-5, is GAGVSQTPSNKVTEKGKYVELRCDPISGHTALYWYRQSLGQGPEFLIYFQGTGAADDSGLPNDRFFAVRPEGSVSTLKIQRTERGDSAVYLCASSPIRTGYQPQHFGDGTRLSIL.

This clonotype occurred many times. CDR3 sequence (DNA): TGTGCCACCCCGCGAGAGGGCGGGGGCTACACCTTC. Residues: CATPREGGGYTF. The chain couples TRBV28 to TRBJ1-2, with D unclear. The germline gives CDR1 MDHEN, CDR2 SYDVKM. This CDR3 contains 12 residues. Trimming stripped 10 bases from V and 8 bases from J, with 17 bases between.

This clonotype was counted at least ten times. The chain couples TRBV7-2 to TRBJ2-7; 8 positions agree with TRBD2. This CDR3 spans 15 amino acids. J was trimmed by 7 bases and V by 3 bases; bases with no gene match: 11. Germline CDR1 reads SGHTA; CDR2 reads FQGNSA. The CDR3 DNA reads as TGTGCCAGCAGCTTCGAAGCGGGAGTGTTTGGGGAGCAGTACTTC. Protein product: CASSFEAGVFGEQYF.

This clonotype was observed many times. The rearrangement links TRBV7-2 to TRBJ2-3, with no clear D. The V gene's germline CDR1 is SGHTA and CDR2 FQGNSA. This CDR3 spans 14 amino acids. V was cut by 3 bases and J by 1 base, with 8 bases left in between. CDR3 nucleotide sequence: TGTGCCAGCAGCTTGATATTGGGCACAGATACGCAGTATTTT. Amino acid sequence: CASSLILGTDTQYF.

Concerning this clonotype itself: A read error may be the cause here, since a much bigger clone is one base away. V usage is TRBV6-1 and J usage is TRBJ1-5, with D hard to call. The length of the CDR3 is 12 residues. Germline V gene data show CDR1 as MNHNS and CDR2 as SASEGT. CDR3 residues: CASSGPNQSQHF. The CDR3 bases are TGTGCCAGCTCTGGACCGAATCAGTCCCAGCATTTT.